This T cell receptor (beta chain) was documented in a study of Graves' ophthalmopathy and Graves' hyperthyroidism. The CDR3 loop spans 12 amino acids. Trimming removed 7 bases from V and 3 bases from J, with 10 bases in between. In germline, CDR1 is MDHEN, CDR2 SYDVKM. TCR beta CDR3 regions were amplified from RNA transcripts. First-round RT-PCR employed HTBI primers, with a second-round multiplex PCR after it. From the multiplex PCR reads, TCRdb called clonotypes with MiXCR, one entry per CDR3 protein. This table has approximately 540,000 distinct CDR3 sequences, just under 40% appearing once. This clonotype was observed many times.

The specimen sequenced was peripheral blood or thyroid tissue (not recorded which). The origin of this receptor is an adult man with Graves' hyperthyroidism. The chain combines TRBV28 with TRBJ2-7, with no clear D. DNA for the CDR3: TGTGCCAGCACCCTCCAGGACTACGAGCAGTACTTC. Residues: CASTLQDYEQYF.